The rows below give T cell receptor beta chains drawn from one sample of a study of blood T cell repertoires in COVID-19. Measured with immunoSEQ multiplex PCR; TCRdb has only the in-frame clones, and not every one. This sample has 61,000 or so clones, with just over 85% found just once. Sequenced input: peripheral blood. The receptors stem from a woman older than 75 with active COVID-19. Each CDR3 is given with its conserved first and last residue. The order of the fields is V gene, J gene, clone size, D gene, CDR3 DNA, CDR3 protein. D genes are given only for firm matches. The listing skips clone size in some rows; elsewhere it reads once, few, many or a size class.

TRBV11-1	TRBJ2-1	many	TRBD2	TGTGCCAGCAGGACAGGACTAGCGGGAAATGAGCAGTTCTTC	CASRTGLAGNEQFF
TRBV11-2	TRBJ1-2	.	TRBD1	TGTGCCAGCAGCTTGGGACAGGGGGCTGGCTACACCTTC	CASSLGQGAGYTF
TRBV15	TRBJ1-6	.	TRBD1	TGTGCCACCAGCAGAGATCGACAGGGTACGGGTTCACCCCTCCACTTT	CATSRDRQGTGSPLHF
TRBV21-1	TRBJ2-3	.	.	TGTGCCAGCAGCAAAGGGTCTGGGACTAGCGGGGGTACCCTCACAGATACGCAGTATTTT	CASSKGSGTSGGTLTDTQYF
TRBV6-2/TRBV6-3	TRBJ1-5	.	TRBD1	TGTGCCAGCAGTTCGGATCCCCAGGGGGCTCACAATCAGCCCCAGCATTTT	CASSSDPQGAHNQPQHF
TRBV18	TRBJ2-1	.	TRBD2	TGTGCCAGCTCACCACTAGCGGGGGGCCCTCCAGGTTACAATGAGCAGTTCTTC	CASSPLAGGPPGYNEQFF
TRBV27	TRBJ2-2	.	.	TGTGCCAGCGGCAACAGGGCTTTCACCGGGGAGCTGTTTTTT	CASGNRAFTGELFF
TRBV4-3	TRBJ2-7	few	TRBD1	TGCGCCAGCAGCCGGTTACTCGGGACAGGCTCCTACGAGCAGTACTTC	CASSRLLGTGSYEQYF
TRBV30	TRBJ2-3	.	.	TGTGCCTGGAGTGCAATTCTAGCGAACACAGATACGCAGTATTTT	CAWSAILANTDTQYF
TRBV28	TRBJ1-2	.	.	TGTGCCAGCAGTTCCCCGTCGTGGGCAGGGTCCTATGGCTACACCTTC	CASSSPSWAGSYGYTF
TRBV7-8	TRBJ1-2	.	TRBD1	TGTGCCAGCAGCTTCGAAGGGACAGGGGACTTTGGCTACACCTTC	CASSFEGTGDFGYTF
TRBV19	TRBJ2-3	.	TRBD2	TGTGCCAGTAGTATTTGGCTAGCGGGACCTAGCACAGATACGCAGTATTTT	CASSIWLAGPSTDTQYF
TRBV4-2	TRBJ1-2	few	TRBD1	TGTGCCAGCAGCAACAGGGGTTTGGAGGGCTACACCTTC	CASSNRGLEGYTF
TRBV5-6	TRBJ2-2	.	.	TGTGCCAGCAGCCCCGGACTCTTCACCGGGGAGCTGTTTTTT	CASSPGLFTGELFF
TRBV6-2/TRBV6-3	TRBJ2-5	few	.	TGTGCCAGCAGTTCCGGGGGAGAGACCCAGTACTTC	CASSSGGETQYF
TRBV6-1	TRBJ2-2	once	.	TGTGCCAGCAGTGAAGTTCTTGACACCGGGGAGCTGTTTTTT	CASSEVLDTGELFF
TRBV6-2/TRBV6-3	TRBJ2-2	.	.	TGTGCCAGCAGTTGGCAGGGCCCCTCGAACACCGGGGAGCTGTTTTTT	CASSWQGPSNTGELFF
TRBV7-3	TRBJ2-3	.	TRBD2	TGTGCCAGCAGCTTCCGACTAGCGGGGGGAATGACAGATACGCAGTATTTT	CASSFRLAGGMTDTQYF
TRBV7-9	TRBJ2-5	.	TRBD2	TGTGCCACCGCTAGCGGGGGCGGAGAGACCCAGTACTTC	CATASGGGETQYF
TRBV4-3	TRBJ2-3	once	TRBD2	TGCGCCAGCAGCCGGCTAGCGGGGACACCAGATACGCAGTATTTT	CASSRLAGTPDTQYF
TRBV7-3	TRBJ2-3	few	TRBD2	TGTGCCAGCAGCTCCGGACTAGCGGGGGGAACCTCAGATACGCAGTATTTT	CASSSGLAGGTSDTQYF
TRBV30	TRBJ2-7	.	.	TGTGCCTGGAGTCACAACTACGAGCAGTACTTC	CAWSHNYEQYF
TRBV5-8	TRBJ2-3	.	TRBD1	TGTGCCAGCAGCTTGGAAACAGGGGAAGATACGCAGTATTTT	CASSLETGEDTQYF
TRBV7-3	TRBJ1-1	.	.	TGTGCCAGCAGCCCTTTTCAAAATACCGGGAACACTGAAGCTTTCTTT	CASSPFQNTGNTEAFF
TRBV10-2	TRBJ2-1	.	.	TGCGCCAGCAGCGCGGAGGGGGGGCCCAATGAGCAGTTCTTC	CASSAEGGPNEQFF
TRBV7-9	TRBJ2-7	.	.	TGTGCCAGCAGCTTAGACGGCCGGGAATGGGTCGAGCAGTACTTC	CASSLDGREWVEQYF
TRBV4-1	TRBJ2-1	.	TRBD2	TGCGCCAGCAGCCTCCGAATAGCGGGGGGGAACAATGAGCAGTTCTTC	CASSLRIAGGNNEQFF
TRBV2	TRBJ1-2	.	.	TGTGCCAGCAGTAGAGTTTCGGGGGGGCAAGGCTACACCTTC	CASSRVSGGQGYTF
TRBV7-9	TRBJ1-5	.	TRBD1	TGTGCCAGCAGCACACAGGGGAATCAGCCCCAGCATTTT	CASSTQGNQPQHF
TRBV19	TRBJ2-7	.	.	TGTGCCAGTAGTATAGAACGAGGGATGGACTACGAGCAGTACTTC	CASSIERGMDYEQYF